Shown below are 8 T cell receptor beta chains from a single sample sequenced in a study of T cell responses to AZD1222 COVID-19 vaccine. This table comes from immunoSEQ multiplex PCR, and its TCRdb copy is limited to in-frame clones, with some not included. The sample consists of 50,000 to 75,000 clones, approximately 80% of them appearing once. The source was peripheral blood, collected on day 0 of AZD1222 vaccination. The origin of the receptors is an adult in good health.

The chain uses TRBV29-1 and TRBJ2-5; D ambiguous. Per the germline V gene, CDR1 is SQVTM and CDR2 is ANQGSEA. This CDR3 contains 12 residues. Deletions cut 4 bases from V and 0 bases from J, with 6 bases between. This CDR3 reads CSVVLNQETQYF. CDR3 DNA: TGCAGCGTTGTACTAAACCAAGAGACCCAGTACTTC.

This sequence joins TRBV14 and TRBJ1-6; D is undetermined. V shed 4 bases and J shed 9 bases, with 7 bases lying between them. Germline V lookup: CDR1 SGHDN, CDR2 FVKESK. The CDR3 spans 12 residues. Written as DNA, the CDR3 is TGTGCCAGCAGCCGAGGAATTTCACCCCTCCACTTT. Its protein product is CASSRGISPLHF.

This clone was seen a handful of times. The V and J genes are TRBV7-9 and TRBJ1-4, with D uncertain. Trimming took off 1 base at V and 5 bases at J, with 8 bases between the two ends. This CDR3 is built from 14 residues. CDR1 is SEHNR, CDR2 FQNEAQ, per germline (reference sequence). The CDR3 DNA sequence: TGTGCCAGCAGCTTAGGAATGGAGAATGAAAAACTGTTTTTT. This sequence encodes CASSLGMENEKLFF. The whole variable domain, remainder taken from reference TRBV7-9 and TRBJ1-4, is DTGVSQNPRHKITKRGQNVTFRCDPISEHNRLYWYRQTLGQGPEFLTYFQNEAQLEKSRLLSDRFSAERPKGSFSTLEIQRTEQGDSAMYLCASSLGMENEKLFFGSGTQLSVL.

The V call is TRBV6-2 or TRBV6-3, the J call TRBJ2-1, with D uncertain. V was trimmed by 0 bases and J by 6 bases, leaving 3 bases between them. The germline CDR1 and CDR2 sequences are MNHEY and SVGEGT. The CDR3 totals 12 residues. The DNA for the CDR3 is TGTGCCAGCAGTTACTCGGGCAATGAGCAGTTCTTC. It yields the protein CASSYSGNEQFF.

There are a few counts of this clone. This chain links TRBV7-9 with TRBJ2-3; the D gene could be TRBD1 or TRBD2 (5 bases each). The CDR3 length is 17 residues. CDR1 and CDR2 (germline): SEHNR, FQNEAQ (reference sequence). Trimming stripped 3 bases from V and 3 bases from J, with 19 bases between. The CDR3 region has the DNA TGTGCCAGCAGCTTTAAAGAGAGTCGGGGACCTACAGATACGCAGTATTTT. This sequence encodes CASSFKESRGPTDTQYF.

The gene calls are TRBV18 and TRBJ2-1; D is possibly TRBD2 (5 bases). The CDR3 length is 14 residues. V was cut by 3 bases and J by 5 bases, with 11 bases left in between. Per the germline V gene, CDR1 is KGHSH and CDR2 is LQKENI. The CDR3 loop is CASSPQEGNNEQFF. The DNA of the CDR3 is TGTGCCAGCTCACCTCAAGAGGGTAACAATGAGCAGTTCTTC.

The rearrangement joins TRBV12-3 or TRBV12-4 to TRBJ1-2; maybe TRBD1 (6 bases). This CDR3 contains 13 residues. The V and J ends lost 5 bases and 8 bases respectively, with 15 bases between them. The CDR3 DNA reads as TGTGCCAGCAGTCAACCAGGGGCGGAGGGCTACACCTTC. Protein: CASSQPGAEGYTF.

The chain links TRBV14 to TRBJ1-2; 8 nucleotides align to TRBD1. The junction had 7 bases not matched to a gene; V was cut back by 0 bases and J by 7 bases. CDR3 size: 15 residues. Germline V CDR1 and CDR2: SGHDN, FVKESK. The CDR3 is CASSQDPGGGGGYTF. The CDR3 DNA follows: TGTGCCAGCAGCCAAGATCCAGGGGGCGGTGGTGGCTACACCTTC.